Sequencing of this T cell receptor (beta chain) was carried out in a study of blood T cell repertoires in COVID-19. Study-wide background: The samples span acute and convalescent COVID-19 from the United States, Italy and Spain. From T cells, B-cell-depleted T cells, or PBMCs came the material, which was cDNA or gDNA.

Per the original methods: By means of reference gene primer amplification, nucleated cell counts were estimated. The table came from immunoSEQ multiplex PCR; TCRdb's copy has only in-frame clones and leaves some out. V and J calls and clone size are as listed in that table; D and trimming were resolved from the DNA. The data contain about 120,000 clones, approximately 87% of them singletons. CDR1 and CDR2 (germline): SGHTA, FQGNSA. CDR3 length: 15 residues. V lost 5 bases and J 10 bases, leaving 22 bases between the germline ends. This receptor was identified in a woman in her fifties or sixties with acute or convalescent COVID-19. The chain has TRBV7-2 and TRBJ2-3, with a weak D call TRBD2 (6 bases). Material: peripheral blood. The CDR3 is CASSHGTPTIPPQYF. The CDR3 DNA follows: TGTGCCAGCAGCCACGGGACTCCCACGATCCCCCCGCAGTATTTT. Drawing the rest from reference TRBV7-2 and TRBJ2-3, the complete variable domain is GAGVSQSPSNKVTEKGKDVELRCDPISGHTALYWYRQSLGQGLEFLIYFQGNSAPDKSGLPSDRFSAERTGGSVSTLTIQRTQQEDSAVYLCASSHGTPTIPPQYFGPGTRLTVL.